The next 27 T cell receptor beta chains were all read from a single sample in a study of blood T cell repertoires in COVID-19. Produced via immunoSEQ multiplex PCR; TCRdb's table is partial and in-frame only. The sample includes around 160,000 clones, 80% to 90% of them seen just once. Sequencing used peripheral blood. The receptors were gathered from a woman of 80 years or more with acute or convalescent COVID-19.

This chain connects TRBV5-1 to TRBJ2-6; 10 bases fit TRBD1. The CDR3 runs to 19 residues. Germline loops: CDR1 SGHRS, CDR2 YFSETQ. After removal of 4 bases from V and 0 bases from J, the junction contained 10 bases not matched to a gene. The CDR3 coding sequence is TGCGCCAGCAGCAACCCCGGGACAGGGGCGCTCTCTGGGGCCAACGTCCTGACTTTC. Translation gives CASSNPGTGALSGANVLTF. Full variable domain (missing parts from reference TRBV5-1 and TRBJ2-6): KAGVTQTPRYLIKTRGQQVTLSCSPISGHRSVSWYQQTPGQGLQFLFEYFSETQRNKGNFPGRFSGRQFSNSRSEMNVSTLELGDSALYLCASSNPGTGALSGANVLTFGAGSRLTVL.

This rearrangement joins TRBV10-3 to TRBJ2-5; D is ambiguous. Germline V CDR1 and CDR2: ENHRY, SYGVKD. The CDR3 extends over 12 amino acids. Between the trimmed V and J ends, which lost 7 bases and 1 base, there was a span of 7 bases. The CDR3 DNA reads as TGTGCCATCAAGACACTCCAAGAGACCCAGTACTTC. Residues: CAIKTLQETQYF.

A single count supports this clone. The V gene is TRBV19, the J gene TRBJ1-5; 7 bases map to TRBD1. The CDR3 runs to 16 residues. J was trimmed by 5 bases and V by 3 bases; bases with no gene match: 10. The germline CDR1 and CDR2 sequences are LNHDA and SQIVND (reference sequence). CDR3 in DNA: TGTGCCAGTAGTATCCCCCGGGGACAGATTCATCAGCCCCAGCATTTT. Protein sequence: CASSIPRGQIHQPQHF.

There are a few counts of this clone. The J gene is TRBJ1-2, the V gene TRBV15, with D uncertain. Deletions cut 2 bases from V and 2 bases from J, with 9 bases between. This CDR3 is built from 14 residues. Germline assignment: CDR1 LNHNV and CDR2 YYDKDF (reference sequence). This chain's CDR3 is CATSRTGGNYGYTF. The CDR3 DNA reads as TGTGCCACCAGCAGAACTGGAGGCAACTATGGCTACACCTTC.

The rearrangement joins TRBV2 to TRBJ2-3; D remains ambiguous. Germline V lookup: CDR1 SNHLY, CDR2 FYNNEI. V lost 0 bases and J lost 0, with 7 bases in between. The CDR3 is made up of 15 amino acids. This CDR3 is CASSEAVFSTDTQYF. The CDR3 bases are TGTGCCAGCAGTGAAGCCGTGTTCAGCACAGATACGCAGTATTTT.

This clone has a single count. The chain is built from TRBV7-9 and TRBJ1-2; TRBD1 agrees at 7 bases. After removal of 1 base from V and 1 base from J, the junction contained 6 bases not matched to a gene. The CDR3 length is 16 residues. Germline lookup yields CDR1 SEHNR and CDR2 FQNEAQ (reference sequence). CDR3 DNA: TGTGCCAGCAGCTTAGGGACAGGAACCCTTAACTATGGCTACACCTTC. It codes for CASSLGTGTLNYGYTF.

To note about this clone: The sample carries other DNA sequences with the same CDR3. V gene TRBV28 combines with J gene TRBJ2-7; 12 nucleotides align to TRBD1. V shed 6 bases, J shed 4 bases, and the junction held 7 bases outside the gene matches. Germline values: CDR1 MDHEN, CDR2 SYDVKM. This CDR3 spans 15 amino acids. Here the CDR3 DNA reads TGTGCCAGCAGCCCCTTGGGACAGGGGGCTTACGAGCAGTACTTC. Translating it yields CASSPLGQGAYEQYF. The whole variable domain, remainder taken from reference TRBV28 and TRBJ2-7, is DVKVTQSSRYLVKRTGEKVFLECVQDMDHENMFWYRQDPGLGLRLIYFSYDVKMKEKGDIPEGYSVSREKKERFSLILESASTNQTSMYLCASSPLGQGAYEQYFGPGTRLTVT.

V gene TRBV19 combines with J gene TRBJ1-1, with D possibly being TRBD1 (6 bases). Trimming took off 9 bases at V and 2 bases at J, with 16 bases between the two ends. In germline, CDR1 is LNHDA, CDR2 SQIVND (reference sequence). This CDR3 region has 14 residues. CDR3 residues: CASSLGGGNTEAFF. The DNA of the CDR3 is TGTGCCAGCTCCCTCGGCGGGGGCAACACTGAAGCTTTCTTT.

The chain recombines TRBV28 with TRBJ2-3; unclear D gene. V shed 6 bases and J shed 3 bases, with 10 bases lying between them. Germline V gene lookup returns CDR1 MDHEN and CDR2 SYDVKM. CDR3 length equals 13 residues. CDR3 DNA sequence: TGTGCCAGCAGCACGACTGAAACAGATACGCAGTATTTT. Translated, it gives CASSTTETDTQYF.

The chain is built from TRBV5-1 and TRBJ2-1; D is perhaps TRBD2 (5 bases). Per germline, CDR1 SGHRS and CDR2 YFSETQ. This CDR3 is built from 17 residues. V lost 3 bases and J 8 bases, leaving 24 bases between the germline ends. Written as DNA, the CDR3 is TGCGCCAGCAGCTCCGCCCCAGCGGTGATGGGTCTAGATGAGCAGTTCTTC. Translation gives CASSSAPAVMGLDEQFF.

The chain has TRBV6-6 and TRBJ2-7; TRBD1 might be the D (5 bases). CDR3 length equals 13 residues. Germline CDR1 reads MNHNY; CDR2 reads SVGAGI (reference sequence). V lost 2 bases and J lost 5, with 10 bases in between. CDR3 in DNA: TGTGCCAGCAGTTACCGGGCAGGGAACGAGCAGTACTTC. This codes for CASSYRAGNEQYF.

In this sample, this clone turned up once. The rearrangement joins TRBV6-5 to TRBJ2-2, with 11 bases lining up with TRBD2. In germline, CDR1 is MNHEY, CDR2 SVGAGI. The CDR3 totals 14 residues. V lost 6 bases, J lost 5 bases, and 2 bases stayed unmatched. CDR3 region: CASRLAGVTGELFF. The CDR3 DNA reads TGTGCCAGCAGACTAGCGGGAGTAACCGGGGAGCTGTTTTTT.

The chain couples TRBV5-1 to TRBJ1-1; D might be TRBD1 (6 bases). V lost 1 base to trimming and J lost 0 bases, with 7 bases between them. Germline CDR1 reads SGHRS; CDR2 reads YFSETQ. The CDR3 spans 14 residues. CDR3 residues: CASSLRTVNTEAFF. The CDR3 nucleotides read TGCGCCAGCAGCTTGCGGACAGTGAACACTGAAGCTTTCTTT.

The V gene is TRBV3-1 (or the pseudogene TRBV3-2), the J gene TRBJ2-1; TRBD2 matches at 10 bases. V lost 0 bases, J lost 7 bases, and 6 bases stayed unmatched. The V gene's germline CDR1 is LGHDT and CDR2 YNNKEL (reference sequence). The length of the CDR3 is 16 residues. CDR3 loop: CASSQDRLAGRNEQFF. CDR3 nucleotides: TGTGCCAGCAGCCAAGATCGACTAGCGGGCAGGAATGAGCAGTTCTTC.

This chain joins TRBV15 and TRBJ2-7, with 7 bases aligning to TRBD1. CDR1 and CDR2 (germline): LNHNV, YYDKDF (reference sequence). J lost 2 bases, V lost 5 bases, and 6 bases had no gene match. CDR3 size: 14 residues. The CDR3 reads CATSLTTGTYEQYF. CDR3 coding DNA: TGTGCCACCAGCCTCACGACAGGGACCTACGAGCAGTACTTC.

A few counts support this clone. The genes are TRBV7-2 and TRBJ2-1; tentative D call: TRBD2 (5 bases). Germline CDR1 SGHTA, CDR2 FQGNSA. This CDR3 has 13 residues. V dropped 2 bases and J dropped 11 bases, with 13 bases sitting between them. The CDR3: CASSLPRVSQQFF. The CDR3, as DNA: TGTGCCAGCAGCTTACCGCGGGTCTCCCAGCAGTTCTTC.

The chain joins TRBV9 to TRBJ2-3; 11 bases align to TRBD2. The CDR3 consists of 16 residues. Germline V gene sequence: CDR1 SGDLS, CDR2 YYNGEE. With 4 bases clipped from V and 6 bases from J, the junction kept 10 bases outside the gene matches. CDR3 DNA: TGTGCCAGCAGCCCACGCCCGACTAGCGGGACGGATACGCAGTATTTT. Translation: CASSPRPTSGTDTQYF.

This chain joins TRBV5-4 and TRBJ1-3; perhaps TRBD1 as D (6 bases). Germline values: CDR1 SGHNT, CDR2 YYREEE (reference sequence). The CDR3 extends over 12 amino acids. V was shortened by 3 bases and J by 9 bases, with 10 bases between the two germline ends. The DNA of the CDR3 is TGTGCCAGCAGCTCTTCGGACAGCACCATATATTTT. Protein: CASSSSDSTIYF. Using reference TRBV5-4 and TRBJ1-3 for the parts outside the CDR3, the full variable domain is ETGVTQSPTHLIKTRGQQVTLRCSSQSGHNTVSWYQQALGQGPQFIFQYYREEENGRGNFPPRFSGLQFPNYSSELNVNALELDDSALYLCASSSSDSTIYFGEGSWLTVV.

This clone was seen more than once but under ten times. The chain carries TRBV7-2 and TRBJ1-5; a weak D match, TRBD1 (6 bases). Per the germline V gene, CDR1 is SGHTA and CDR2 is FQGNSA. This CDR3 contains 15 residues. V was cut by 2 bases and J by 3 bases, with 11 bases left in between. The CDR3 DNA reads TGTGCCAGCAGCTTACGTGGACAGATCAATCAGCCCCAGCATTTT. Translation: CASSLRGQINQPQHF. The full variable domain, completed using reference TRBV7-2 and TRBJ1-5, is GAGVSQSPSNKVTEKGKDVELRCDPISGHTALYWYRQSLGQGLEFLIYFQGNSAPDKSGLPSDRFSAERTGGSVSTLTIQRTQQEDSAVYLCASSLRGQINQPQHFGDGTRLSIL.

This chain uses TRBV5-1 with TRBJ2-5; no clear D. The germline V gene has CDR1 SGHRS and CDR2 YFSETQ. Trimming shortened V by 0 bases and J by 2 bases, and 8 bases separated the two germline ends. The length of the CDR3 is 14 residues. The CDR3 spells CASSLGALQETQYF. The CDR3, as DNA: TGCGCCAGCAGCTTGGGGGCTCTTCAAGAGACCCAGTACTTC.

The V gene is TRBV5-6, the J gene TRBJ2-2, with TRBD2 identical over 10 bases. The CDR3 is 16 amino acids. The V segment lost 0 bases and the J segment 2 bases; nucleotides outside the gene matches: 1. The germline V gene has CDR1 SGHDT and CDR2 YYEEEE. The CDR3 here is CASSLGLAGNTGELFF. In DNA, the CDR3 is TGTGCCAGCAGCTTGGGACTAGCGGGTAACACCGGGGAGCTGTTTTTT. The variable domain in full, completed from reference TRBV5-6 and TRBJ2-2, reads DAGVTQSPTHLIKTRGQQVTLRCSPKSGHDTVSWYQQALGQGPQFIFQYYEEEERQRGNFPDRFSGHQFPNYSSELNVNALLLGDSALYLCASSLGLAGNTGELFFGEGSRLTVL.

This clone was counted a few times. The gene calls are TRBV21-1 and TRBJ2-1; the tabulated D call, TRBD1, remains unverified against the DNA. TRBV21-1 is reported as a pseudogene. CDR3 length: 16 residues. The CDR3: CASSKDETGAYNEQFF. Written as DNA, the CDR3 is TGTGCCAGCAGCAAAGATGAGACAGGGGCCTACAATGAGCAGTTCTTC.

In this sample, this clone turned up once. CDR3 amino acids: CASTDRSYGYTF. In DNA form, the CDR3 reads TGTGCCAGCACCGACAGGAGCTATGGCTACACCTTC. The rearrangement links TRBV28 to TRBJ1-2; D might be TRBD1 (6 bases). CDR3 length: 12 amino acids. Germline lookup yields CDR1 MDHEN and CDR2 SYDVKM. V was clipped by 7 bases and J by 4 bases, with 10 bases between them.

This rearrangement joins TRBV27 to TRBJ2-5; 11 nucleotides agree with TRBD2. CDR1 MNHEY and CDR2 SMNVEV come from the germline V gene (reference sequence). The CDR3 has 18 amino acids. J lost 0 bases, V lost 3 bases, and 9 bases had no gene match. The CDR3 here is CASSLGLAEGGYQETQYF. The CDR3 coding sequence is TGTGCCAGCAGTTTGGGACTAGCGGAGGGGGGGTACCAAGAGACCCAGTACTTC.

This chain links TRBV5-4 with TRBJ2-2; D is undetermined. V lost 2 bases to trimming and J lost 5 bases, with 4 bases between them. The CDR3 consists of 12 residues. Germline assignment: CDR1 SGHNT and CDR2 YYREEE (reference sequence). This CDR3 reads CASSFLTGELFF. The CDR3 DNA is TGTGCCAGCAGCTTTTTAACCGGGGAGCTGTTTTTT.

CDR3 sequence reads: CASSLEAGGTTGNIQYF. DNA of the CDR3: TGTGCCAGCAGCTTAGAGGCAGGGGGCACAACAGGGAACATTCAGTACTTC. The rearrangement links TRBV11-3 to TRBJ2-4; 8 nucleotides line up with TRBD1. Germline V gene sequence: CDR1 SGHNT, CDR2 YENEEA. The CDR3 is 17 amino acids. V gave up 0 bases and J gave up 7 bases; unmatched junction bases: 11.

The chain's CDR3 is CASSFRSSYGYTF. The CDR3 DNA is TGTGCCAGCAGCTTTCGGTCCTCGTATGGCTACACCTTC. This rearrangement joins TRBV7-2 to TRBJ1-2; D is unclear. The V gene's germline CDR1 is SGHTA and CDR2 FQGNSA. The CDR3 spans 13 residues. With 3 bases removed from V and 5 bases from J, the gap between germline ends came to 10 bases.